The clone carrying this T cell receptor (beta chain) has more than one count but fewer than ten. Its cognate antigen is unknown. The data were obtained in a study of T cell clones after liver transplantation. Libraries were prepared by immunoSEQ multiplex PCR; TCRdb keeps only in-frame clonotypes and omits some of them. This sample yields about 74,000 clones, of which around 80% are seen a single time; about 0.6% belongs to the top ten. CDR3 length: 14 residues. CDR1 and CDR2 from the germline V gene are SGHRS and YFSETQ. V shed 4 bases and J 0 bases; nucleotides not matched to a gene: 2. Whole-study results and caveats: Graft donor-reactive T cells may have migrated into the graft rather than being deleted.

V and J are TRBV5-1 and TRBJ2-3; 7 nucleotides match TRBD1. Here the sequenced sample was CD4+ T cells from blood, taken before liver transplant. This receptor was taken from a human donor who received a liver transplant. The DNA for the CDR3 is TGCGCCAGCAGCGGGACAGCTAGCACAGATACGCAGTATTTT. Translation gives CASSGTASTDTQYF.